This TCR beta chain is drawn from a study of shared clonotypes between healthy human individuals (dated by TCRdb to about 2020). With respect to the entire study: The cohort included three men and a couple of women between 18 and 49 years of age. Per donor, three plates each were used for CD4 naive and CD4 memory, two for CD8 naive, and one for CD8 memory. To estimate repertoire size and how much clonotypes are shared between individuals, the study performed deep sequencing of blood TCR repertoires from five healthy adults. Different laboratories and diverse techniques were used to prepare libraries and sequence TCR repertoires, to increase sequencing depth and limit assay-specific biases. Leukapheresis yielded between about 0.9 and 9.5 billion PBMCs per donor. The paper's findings and limits, for the study overall: Incomplete sequencing was indicated by rarefaction of sorted-subset datasets, despite the large sequencing depth. Pairwise subsampling indicated that sequencing depth was expected to affect the degree of clonotype sharing among donors. Naive subsets generally had larger estimated clonotype richness than memory subsets did. When a few donors were compared, the shared fraction of clonotypes was about 5.5% for naive CD4, 3.5% for naive CD8, about 2.4% for memory CD4, and about 0.36% for memory CD8. Compared with non-shared clonotypes, the clonotypes found in all four sorted-subset donors had higher generation probabilities. Only blood was sampled, and tissue TCR repertoires likely differ from those in blood. Because the study included only a small number of donors, the genetic and exposure-history diversity represented was limited.

TCR CDR3 regions were amplified from genomic DNA by multiplex PCR using the deep immunoSEQ assay. Extracted genomic DNA from each cell subset was distributed evenly across all wells of several immunoSEQ 96-well plates, and each plate was treated as a replicate. Each replicate PCR for sorted subsets received around 200 ng genomic DNA, equal to about 30,000 T cell genomes. Purified libraries were measured with a Qubit 3.0 fluorometer, size-checked on a Bioanalyzer 2100, and measured again with the KAPA Library Quantification kit. Every immunoSEQ 96-well plate was sequenced on a dedicated single-read 150-cycle Illumina NextSeq 550 flow cell. On the study's bioinformatics: Because the immunoSEQ output held only junctional sequences and lacked quality scores, the filtering could not match the filtering applied to full-length reads. To assign V/J genes and CDR3, sequences were annotated against IMGT germline references using PyIR, a Python wrapper for IgBLAST v1.9. Reads were filtered out if the reads had weak V/J assignments (E-value above 1e-6), no CDR3, stop codons, out-of-frame junctions, or ambiguous translated residues. V3J clonotypes were defined as sequences sharing an identical inferred V gene, J gene, and CDR3 amino acid sequence. To compute the percentage overlap between repertoires, the number of shared unique clonotypes was divided by the size of the smaller repertoire. Repertoire richness was assessed with RTK rarefaction, the Chao1 estimator, and Recon v2.1 estimates of unobserved clonotypes. For all TCRbeta clonotypes obtained by the gDNA method from a few donors, generation probabilities were computed with OLGA. Imported from immuneACCESS, the table was reduced by TCRdb to in-frame sequences with V and J called. These copies leave out some clones; in studies compared against another copy, an unresolved V gene accounts for under half, and the cause of the remainder is not known. V and J calls plus clone size are reproduced from that table; the DNA served to infer D and trimming. The sample table lists more than 2 million clones, 90% to 95% of them with a count of one. 0.1% to 0.15% of the sample is taken by the ten largest.

Note on this clone: The antigen it recognizes is unknown. No much larger clone is present one base from it, and per-base qualities are unavailable.

Based on the germline V gene, the CDR1 and CDR2 sequences are SGHTA and FQGTGA. V is cut by 1 base and J by 0 bases, and the space between the germline ends is 11 bases. The CDR3 runs 16 amino acids, cysteine and phenylalanine included. Left in the record is the CDR3 DNA by itself, 48 bases read in frame from the first base. The donors were healthy, HIV-negative adults with no recently reported acute infections or vaccinations. Only Caucasian adults living in Nashville, Tennessee, USA were represented among the donors. CD4+ T cells were enriched by magnetic negative selection; naive cells were then positively selected on CD45RA, and the negative fraction formed the memory subset. Blood was collected by leukapheresis, and PBMCs were isolated by Ficoll-Histopaque density gradient centrifugation and then cryopreserved in liquid nitrogen vapor phase. Analytical flow cytometry was used to check the purity and quantity of every magnetically sorted T cell population. Genomic DNA was isolated from each sorted fraction and quantified by UV absorbance on a Nanodrop 2000c.

This TCR was sampled from a man aged 18 to 29 in good health. Sequencing was performed on naive CD4+ T cells sorted from blood. The sample's cell subset or site label, decoded: CD45RA+ positively selected. The receptor chain draws on TRBV7-3 and TRBJ2-3; the D gene lacks a confident call. CDR3 loop: CASSLSPGMSTDTQYF. The DNA sequence follows: TGTGCCAGCAGCTTAAGCCCGGGTATGAGCACAGATACGCAGTATTTT.